These 27 T cell receptor beta chains came from one sample sequenced in a study of T cell responses to AZD1222 COVID-19 vaccine. Measured with immunoSEQ multiplex PCR; TCRdb has only the in-frame clones, and not every one. Of more than 100,000 clones in the sample, more than 85% are singletons; the top ten hold approximately 2%. Sequenced here: peripheral blood, sampled 28 days after the second AZD1222 dose. These receptors came from an adult who received the AZD1222 COVID-19 vaccine.

The rearrangement uses TRBV2 and TRBJ2-1; TRBD1 agrees at 10 bases. After removal of 6 bases from V and 7 bases from J, the junction contained 9 bases not matched to a gene. Germline CDR1 reads SNHLY; CDR2 reads FYNNEI. There are 15 residues in the CDR3. CDR3 in amino acids: CASSPAGQGGNEQFF. The CDR3 DNA follows: TGTGCCAGCAGCCCTGCAGGACAGGGGGGTAATGAGCAGTTCTTC.

The J gene is TRBJ1-2, the V gene TRBV2; no reliable D call. CDR1 is SNHLY, CDR2 FYNNEI, per germline. The CDR3 totals 12 residues. Trimming removed 7 bases from V and 6 bases from J, with 12 bases in between. The CDR3 nucleotides are TGTGCCAGCAATGAGGGTGTGGATGGCTACACCTTC. Protein sequence: CASNEGVDGYTF.

The genes are TRBV10-2 and TRBJ1-1; TRBD1 matches at 9 bases. There are 13 residues in the CDR3. V dropped 8 bases and J dropped 7; count of bases not matched to a gene: 8. Per the germline V gene, CDR1 is WSHSY and CDR2 is SAAADI. The CDR3 loop is CASYRGRGDEAFF. Here the CDR3 DNA reads TGCGCCAGCTACAGGGGGCGCGGTGATGAAGCTTTCTTT.

This sequence joins TRBV5-1 and TRBJ2-5; TRBD1 is a possible D gene (6 bases). V lost 0 bases and J lost 2, with 8 bases in between. This CDR3 contains 14 residues. The germline CDR1 and CDR2 sequences are SGHRS and YFSETQ. The CDR3 DNA follows: TGCGCCAGCAGCTTGGCGCAGGGGCAAGAGACCCAGTACTTC. It translates to CASSLAQGQETQYF. Full variable domain (outside the CDR3, taken from reference TRBV5-1 and TRBJ2-5): KAGVTQTPRYLIKTRGQQVTLSCSPISGHRSVSWYQQTPGQGLQFLFEYFSETQRNKGNFPGRFSGRQFSNSRSEMNVSTLELGDSALYLCASSLAQGQETQYFGPGTRLLVL.

This clone was recorded a few times. Other DNA sequences in the sample encode the same CDR3. CDR3 residues: CASSISGATEAFF. The CDR3 nucleotides read TGTGCCAGTAGTATTTCGGGGGCCACTGAAGCTTTCTTT. The chain is built from TRBV19 and TRBJ1-1; tentative D call: TRBD1 (6 bases). This CDR3 spans 13 amino acids. Looked up from germline, CDR1 is LNHDA and CDR2 is SQIVND (reference sequence). Trimming shortened V by 3 bases and J by 4 bases, and 9 bases separated the two germline ends.

The chain employs TRBV6-5 and TRBJ1-5; D unclear. The length of the CDR3 is 14 residues. Germline CDR1 MNHEY, CDR2 SVGAGI. The ends were cut back, 7 bases at V and 5 bases at J, with 15 bases in the middle. The CDR3 DNA reads TGTGCCAGCACCCTCCCGGAGGAGCATCAGCCCCAGCATTTT. It yields the protein CASTLPEEHQPQHF.

V and J are TRBV20-1 and TRBJ1-2, with a weak D call TRBD1 (6 bases). This CDR3 has 13 residues. Trimming cost V 3 bases and J 1 base, with 9 bases left between them. The germline V gene has CDR1 DFQATT and CDR2 SNEGSKA (reference sequence). The chain's CDR3 is CSASEGVNYGYTF. The CDR3 DNA sequence: TGCAGTGCTAGTGAGGGGGTTAACTATGGCTACACCTTC.

The genes are TRBV7-9 and TRBJ2-7; D not resolved. The CDR3 has 14 amino acids. V was clipped by 1 base and J by 3 bases, with 10 bases between them. Germline-derived CDR1 and CDR2 are SEHNR and FQNEAQ (reference sequence). For the CDR3, the DNA is TGTGCCAGCAGCTTAGTTGGGCCTTACTACGAGCAGTACTTC. This gives the protein CASSLVGPYYEQYF.

The chain links TRBV18 to TRBJ2-3; D gene unclear. Germline lookup yields CDR1 KGHSH and CDR2 LQKENI. The CDR3 loop spans 11 amino acids. The ends were cut back, 4 bases at V and 2 bases at J, with 1 base in the middle. CDR3 nucleotides: TGTGCCAGCTCACACACAGATACGCAGTATTTT. Amino acid sequence: CASSHTDTQYF.

V and J are TRBV30 and TRBJ1-6; D unresolved. Trimming removed 7 bases from V and 8 bases from J, with 15 bases in between. Germline loops: CDR1 GTSNPN, CDR2 SVGIG (reference sequence). The CDR3 runs 13 residues. The CDR3 loop reads CALRGQPDSPLHF. In DNA, the CDR3 is TGTGCCTTGAGAGGGCAGCCGGATTCACCCCTCCACTTT.

This chain connects TRBV7-2 to TRBJ2-1; 10 nucleotides align to TRBD1. This CDR3 has 16 residues. The J segment lost 0 bases and the V segment lost 5 bases, leaving 4 bases of the junction unmatched. The V gene's germline CDR1 is SGHTA and CDR2 FQGNSA. The CDR3 loop reads CASSIWTGGSYNEQFF. CDR3 coding DNA: TGTGCCAGCAGCATATGGACAGGGGGCTCCTACAATGAGCAGTTCTTC.

The V gene is TRBV6-4, the J gene TRBJ2-1; tentatively, D is TRBD1 (5 bases). Trimming stripped 6 bases from V and 4 bases from J, with 16 bases between. Germline CDR1 MRHNA, CDR2 SNTAGT. The CDR3 is 15 amino acids. The CDR3 DNA sequence: TGTGCCAGCAGCAAGATGCCAGACAGTTACAATGAGCAGTTCTTC. Translation gives CASSKMPDSYNEQFF.

The V call is TRBV6-5, the J call TRBJ2-3, with D unresolved. The germline gives CDR1 MNHEY, CDR2 SVGAGI. The CDR3 spans 14 residues. Trimming took off 6 bases at V and 2 bases at J, with 12 bases between the two ends. CDR3 nucleotide sequence: TGTGCCAGCAGGGTATACCCTTCCACAGATACGCAGTATTTT. This sequence encodes CASRVYPSTDTQYF.

This rearrangement joins TRBV19 to TRBJ2-3; D possibly corresponds to TRBD2 (6 bases). Germline values: CDR1 LNHDA, CDR2 SQIVND (reference sequence). V dropped 6 bases and J dropped 13 bases, with 20 bases sitting between them. The CDR3 has 13 residues. The CDR3 protein is CASSPTGGGRKYF. The CDR3 coding sequence is TGTGCCAGTAGCCCTACCGGCGGAGGGCGAAAGTATTTT.

The chain links TRBV19 to TRBJ2-1, with D perhaps TRBD1 (5 bases). CDR1 is LNHDA, CDR2 SQIVND, per germline (reference sequence). This CDR3 has 11 residues. V lost 8 bases and J 7 bases, leaving 9 bases between the germline ends. The CDR3 reads CASGAGNEQFF. The CDR3 nucleotides read TGTGCCAGTGGGGCCGGGAATGAGCAGTTCTTC.

The J gene is TRBJ1-1, the V gene TRBV7-9, with D possibly TRBD1 on 5 matching bases. V was shortened by 1 base and J by 6 bases, with 12 bases between the two germline ends. In germline, CDR1 is SEHNR, CDR2 FQNEAQ (reference sequence). This CDR3 is built from 14 residues. The CDR3 region has the DNA TGTGCCAGCAGCTTAGTTCGCAGGGACGCTGAAGCTTTCTTT. This gives the protein CASSLVRRDAEAFF.

This clone was observed once. V gene TRBV27 combines with J gene TRBJ1-2; 10 bases align to TRBD1. The germline gives CDR1 MNHEY, CDR2 SMNVEV (reference sequence). CDR3 length: 14 amino acids. The ends lost 4 bases at V and 7 bases at J; junction bases unmatched: 6. Written as DNA, the CDR3 is TGTGCCAGCAGTTCTCCGGGACAGGGGATTGGCTACACCTTC. Translating gives CASSSPGQGIGYTF.

This chain uses TRBV29-1 with TRBJ1-2; a possible D gene is TRBD1 (6 bases). The CDR3 is made up of 13 amino acids. Germline V gene data show CDR1 as SQVTM and CDR2 as ANQGSEA. V lost 7 bases and J lost 4, with 16 bases in between. CDR3 amino acids: CSGAEGGSYGYTF. Here the CDR3 DNA reads TGCAGCGGCGCCGAGGGGGGGAGCTATGGCTACACCTTC.

V is TRBV5-1 and J is TRBJ1-6, with 9 bases aligning to TRBD1. The CDR3 runs to 15 residues. V was clipped by 4 bases and J by 9 bases; unmatched bases: 8. The germline V gene encodes CDR1 SGHRS and CDR2 YFSETQ. CDR3 sequence reads: CASSRTGGSGSPLHF. In DNA, the CDR3 is TGCGCCAGCAGCCGAACAGGGGGCTCGGGTTCACCCCTCCACTTT.

This sequence joins TRBV6-2 or TRBV6-3 and TRBJ2-5, with D unresolved. The CDR3 extends over 14 amino acids. V lost 2 bases and J 4 bases, leaving 11 bases between the germline ends. Germline-derived CDR1 and CDR2 are MNHEY and SVGEGT. The CDR3 DNA follows: TGTGCCAGCAGTTACCCGGTGGGCACAGAGACCCAGTACTTC. It yields the protein CASSYPVGTETQYF.

This clone was observed a few times. V usage is TRBV2 and J usage is TRBJ2-7; D not resolved. Looked up from germline, CDR1 is SNHLY and CDR2 is FYNNEI. The germline V and J ends were trimmed by 5 bases and 3 bases, with 5 bases remaining between them. CDR3 length: 11 residues. CDR3 loop: CASSPNYEQYF. As DNA, the CDR3 is TGTGCCAGCAGTCCCAACTACGAGCAGTACTTC.

V and J are TRBV10-3 and TRBJ2-7; D uncertain. The CDR3 spans 14 residues. Germline V gives CDR1 ENHRY, CDR2 SYGVKD. The germline V and J ends were trimmed by 2 bases and 0 bases, with 8 bases remaining between them. For the CDR3, the DNA is TGTGCCATCAGTGAGCTTCTTAGCTCCTACGAGCAGTACTTC. It specifies CAISELLSSYEQYF.

J is TRBJ2-5 and V is TRBV5-1, with 7 bases lining up with TRBD1. V trimming: 4 bases; J trimming: 2 bases; junction bases outside the gene matches: 5. The germline gives CDR1 SGHRS, CDR2 YFSETQ. The CDR3 is 14 residues long. CDR3 amino acids: CASSQGEKQETQYF. The CDR3 DNA follows: TGCGCCAGCAGCCAGGGGGAAAAGCAAGAGACCCAGTACTTC.

The rearrangement links TRBV28 to TRBJ1-5, with 10 bases lining up with TRBD1. This CDR3 spans 17 amino acids. The junction had 7 bases not matched to a gene; V was cut back by 5 bases and J by 0 bases. Germline V gene sequence: CDR1 MDHEN, CDR2 SYDVKM. CDR3 coding DNA: TGTGCCAGCAGTCAACCGGACAGGGGGATTAGCAATCAGCCCCAGCATTTT. Translating gives CASSQPDRGISNQPQHF.

This clone was observed once. This chain connects TRBV28 to TRBJ1-6, with 9 bases lining up with TRBD1. Trimming took 5 bases from V and 12 from J; bases not matched to a gene: 11. The CDR3 covers 15 residues. Germline CDR1 reads MDHEN; CDR2 reads SYDVKM. This CDR3 is CASSPTDRGIVPLHF. In DNA form, the CDR3 reads TGTGCCAGCAGTCCGACGGACAGGGGCATAGTACCCCTCCACTTT.

The rearrangement links TRBV18 to TRBJ1-5; 9 nucleotides agree with TRBD1. J gave up 3 bases and V 2 bases, and 5 bases lay outside the gene matches. The length of the CDR3 is 16 residues. Germline V gives CDR1 KGHSH, CDR2 LQKENI. The CDR3 sequence is CASSPSTGGNNQPQHF. DNA of the CDR3: TGTGCCAGCTCACCATCGACAGGGGGTAACAATCAGCCCCAGCATTTT.

This sequence joins TRBV27 and TRBJ1-2, with TRBD1 identical over 7 bases. The CDR3 has 14 amino acids. The ends lost 5 bases at V and 6 bases at J; junction bases unmatched: 9. Germline assignment: CDR1 MNHEY and CDR2 SMNVEV (reference sequence). The CDR3 coding sequence is TGTGCCAGCAGTCCCCGAGGGGGCGAGAATGGCTACACCTTC. Protein product: CASSPRGGENGYTF.